The 28 T cell receptor beta chains reported below all come from one sample, sequenced in a study of cytomegalovirus exposure and HLA in healthy donors. Primers for the PCR totalled 60 Vbeta and 13 Jbeta. Only in-frame clones appear in the TCRdb table, and some are missing; sequencing was by immunoSEQ multiplex PCR. The data contain 180,000 or so clones, just over 75% of them singletons. Sequenced: PBMCs. Receptors originate from a man in his late teens or twenties in good health and CMV-seronegative.

The chain uses TRBV6-5 and TRBJ1-2; TRBD1 agrees at 9 bases. V lost 2 bases to trimming and J lost 6 bases; unmatched junction nucleotides: 7. The CDR3 runs 15 residues. Germline CDR1 MNHEY, CDR2 SVGAGI. The CDR3 DNA follows: TGTGCCAGCAGTTACGATCGCGACAGGGGGAATGGCTACACCTTC. It yields the protein CASSYDRDRGNGYTF.

The CDR3 here is CASSPGWVTEAFF. Here the CDR3 DNA reads TGTGCCAGCAGCCCCGGGTGGGTCACTGAAGCTTTCTTT. The chain employs TRBV7-9 and TRBJ1-1; no definite D call. The CDR3 is made up of 13 amino acids. Trimming took off 5 bases at V and 4 bases at J, with 11 bases between the two ends. CDR1 and CDR2 from the germline V gene are SEHNR and FQNEAQ (reference sequence). The full variable domain, completed using reference TRBV7-9 and TRBJ1-1, is DTGVSQNPRHKITKRGQNVTFRCDPISEHNRLYWYRQTLGQGPEFLTYFQNEAQLEKSRLLSDRFSAERPKGSFSTLEIQRTEQGDSAMYLCASSPGWVTEAFFGQGTRLTVV.

V and J are TRBV30 and TRBJ1-3; 8 nucleotides line up with TRBD1. The CDR3 sequence is 15 residues long. V was pared by 2 bases and J by 4 bases, with 7 bases of the junction left unmatched. Germline V gene sequence: CDR1 GTSNPN, CDR2 SVGIG (reference sequence). This CDR3 reads CAWSTGQGSGNTIYF. In DNA, the CDR3 is TGTGCCTGGAGTACAGGACAGGGATCGGGAAACACCATATATTTT. Supplemented by reference TRBV30 and TRBJ1-3, the full variable domain reads SQTIHQWPATLVQPVGSPLSLECTVEGTSNPNLYWYRQAAGRGLQLLFYSVGIGQISSEVPQNLSASRPQDRQFILSSKKLLLSDSGFYLCAWSTGQGSGNTIYFGEGSWLTVV.

This clone was observed once. This chain connects TRBV2 to TRBJ2-7, with 7 bases fitting TRBD1. The CDR3 contains 15 residues. Losses at the gene ends were 4 bases for V and 3 bases for J; bases not matched to a gene: 9. CDR1 is SNHLY, CDR2 FYNNEI, per germline. CDR3 nucleotide sequence: TGTGCCAGCAGTGCTAACAGGGGATCCATCTACGAGCAGTACTTC. Protein product: CASSANRGSIYEQYF.

The rearrangement uses TRBV7-6 and TRBJ1-1; D is undetermined. CDR3 length: 15 residues. Between the trimmed V and J ends, which lost 6 bases and 2 bases, there was a span of 16 bases. The germline gives CDR1 SGHVS, CDR2 FNYEAQ. The CDR3 spells CASSLVSSSNTEAFF. The CDR3 nucleotides read TGTGCCAGCAGTCTAGTCAGTTCCAGTAACACTGAAGCTTTCTTT.

This chain links TRBV7-2 with TRBJ2-7; D is possibly TRBD1 (6 bases). The germline V gene encodes CDR1 SGHTA and CDR2 FQGNSA. Trimming pared 3 bases from V and 6 bases from J, leaving 15 bases between. This CDR3 contains 14 residues. The chain's CDR3 is CASSFPHRASEQYF. The CDR3 region has the DNA TGTGCCAGCAGCTTTCCCCACAGGGCCTCCGAGCAGTACTTC.

V is TRBV7-2 and J is TRBJ2-7; D is perhaps TRBD1 (6 bases). CDR1 is SGHTA and CDR2 is FQGNSA in the germline V gene. With 6 bases removed from V and 0 bases from J, the gap between germline ends came to 9 bases. The CDR3 totals 13 residues. The CDR3 loop reads CASRDRSSYEQYF. The CDR3 DNA follows: TGTGCCAGCAGAGACAGGAGCTCCTACGAGCAGTACTTC.

This chain links TRBV28 with TRBJ2-1; no definite D call. V was clipped by 5 bases and J by 6 bases, with 14 bases between them. Per the germline V gene, CDR1 is MDHEN and CDR2 is SYDVKM. The CDR3 consists of 14 residues. CDR3 coding DNA: TGTGCCAGCAGTATGCCCTCCCCACTCAATGAGCAGTTCTTC. Amino acid sequence: CASSMPSPLNEQFF.

The chain is built from TRBV9 and TRBJ2-3, with 7 nucleotides matching TRBD2. V gave up 3 bases and J gave up 4 bases; unmatched junction bases: 14. This CDR3 has 17 amino acids. Germline V gives CDR1 SGDLS, CDR2 YYNGEE. CDR3 nucleotides: TGTGCCAGCAGCGCCCTACCCGCCGGGGGGTCGTCAGATACGCAGTATTTT. The encoded protein is CASSALPAGGSSDTQYF. Supplemented by reference TRBV9 and TRBJ2-3, the full variable domain reads DSGVTQTPKHLITATGQRVTLRCSPRSGDLSVYWYQQSLDQGLQFLIQYYNGEERAKGNILERFSAQQFPDLHSELNLSSLELGDSALYFCASSALPAGGSSDTQYFGPGTRLTVL.

The chain combines TRBV19 with TRBJ2-7, with a tentative D call TRBD2 (6 bases). V lost 2 bases to trimming and J lost 5 bases, with 31 bases between them. The CDR3 loop spans 20 amino acids. Germline V CDR1 and CDR2: LNHDA, SQIVND (reference sequence). In nucleotides, the CDR3 is TGTGCCAGTAGTATAAGATGGGTTCCAGCCCTGCTAGCGTCGGACGACGAGCAGTACTTC. This sequence encodes CASSIRWVPALLASDDEQYF.

This clone was recorded a few times. The chain uses TRBV2 and TRBJ1-2; TRBD1 agrees at 8 bases. This CDR3 spans 13 amino acids. CDR1 SNHLY and CDR2 FYNNEI come from the germline V gene. J lost 8 bases, V lost 4 bases, and 6 bases had no gene match. Written as DNA, the CDR3 is TGTGCCAGCAGTGGGACAGGGTCATGGGGCTACACCTTC. This translates into CASSGTGSWGYTF.

This clone was detected only a few times. CDR3 nucleotides: TGTGCCAGCAGCTTTCGACTAGCGGGCGATGAGCAGTTCTTC. It is translated as CASSFRLAGDEQFF. The J gene is TRBJ2-1, the V gene TRBV7-2; TRBD2 aligns across 10 bases. Germline CDR1 is SGHTA and CDR2 is FQGNSA. With 3 bases clipped from V and 8 bases from J, the junction kept 4 bases outside the gene matches. The CDR3 loop spans 14 amino acids. Full variable domain (missing parts from reference TRBV7-2 and TRBJ2-1): GAGVSQSPSNKVTEKGKDVELRCDPISGHTALYWYRQSLGQGLEFLIYFQGNSAPDKSGLPSDRFSAERTGGSVSTLTIQRTQQEDSAVYLCASSFRLAGDEQFFGPGTRLTVL.

This clone has more than one count but fewer than ten. The chain is built from TRBV9 and TRBJ2-7; D is perhaps TRBD1 (5 bases). Germline lookup yields CDR1 SGDLS and CDR2 YYNGEE. The CDR3 loop spans 15 amino acids. The V and J ends lost 3 bases and 0 bases respectively, with 13 bases between them. In nucleotides, the CDR3 is TGTGCCAGCAGCGACACTCGACAGAGCTCCTACGAGCAGTACTTC. Protein: CASSDTRQSSYEQYF.

The chain combines TRBV11-2 with TRBJ2-7, with D possibly TRBD2 on 5 matching bases. This CDR3 is 14 amino acids long. Trimming took off 0 bases at V and 0 bases at J, with 6 bases between the two ends. Germline values: CDR1 SGHAT, CDR2 FQNNGV. The CDR3 is CASSLDRGSYEQYF. The DNA for the CDR3 is TGTGCCAGCAGCTTAGACCGGGGCTCCTACGAGCAGTACTTC.

This sequence joins TRBV6-1 and TRBJ1-2; D is uncertain. The CDR3 is 13 residues long. Trimming stripped 2 bases from V and 6 bases from J, with 10 bases between. The germline CDR1 and CDR2 sequences are MNHNS and SASEGT. CDR3 residues: CASSELGSHGYTF. The CDR3 DNA follows: TGTGCCAGCAGTGAATTGGGCTCACATGGCTACACCTTC.

This rearrangement joins TRBV27 to TRBJ2-7, with TRBD2 matching 15 bases. The CDR3 is made up of 17 amino acids. The germline gives CDR1 MNHEY, CDR2 SMNVEV (reference sequence). Trimming removed 5 bases from V and 1 base from J; junction bases left unmatched: 6. The CDR3 spells CASSLGLAGGPSYEQYF. In DNA, the CDR3 is TGTGCCAGCAGTCTAGGACTAGCGGGAGGGCCTTCCTACGAGCAGTACTTC.

This clone was seen a single time. The chain carries TRBV21-1 and TRBJ2-5; the tabulated D call, TRBD2, remains unverified against the DNA. TRBV21-1 is a recognized pseudogene. The CDR3 extends over 16 amino acids. The chain's CDR3 is CASSKEGLAGEETQYF. For the CDR3, the DNA is TGTGCCAGCAGCAAAGAGGGACTAGCGGGCGAAGAGACCCAGTACTTC.

This chain uses TRBV5-1 with TRBJ2-1; the match to TRBD2 covers 10 bases. The ends lost 4 bases at V and 4 bases at J; junction bases unmatched: 5. There are 15 residues in the CDR3. The germline V gene encodes CDR1 SGHRS and CDR2 YFSETQ. Written as DNA, the CDR3 is TGCGCCAGCAGCCTACTAGCGGGGTCGTACAATGAGCAGTTCTTC. The encoded protein is CASSLLAGSYNEQFF.

This clone has more than one count but fewer than ten. V gene TRBV18 combines with J gene TRBJ2-7, with a weak D call TRBD1 (5 bases). CDR3 length equals 12 residues. CDR1 and CDR2 from the germline V gene are KGHSH and LQKENI. V dropped 1 base and J dropped 5 bases, with 6 bases sitting between them. Here the CDR3 reads CASSPQQDEQYF. The DNA for the CDR3 is TGTGCCAGCTCACCACAACAGGACGAGCAGTACTTC.

This chain uses TRBV28 with TRBJ2-4, with a weak D call TRBD2 (5 bases). V shed 0 bases and J shed 1 base, with 10 bases lying between them. Germline V gene lookup returns CDR1 MDHEN and CDR2 SYDVKM. The CDR3 is made up of 16 amino acids. CDR3 sequence (DNA): TGTGCCAGCAGTTTATGGGGAGAGAGGGCCAAAAACATTCAGTACTTC. Translated, it gives CASSLWGERAKNIQYF.

This clone came up a few times. Here the CDR3 reads CASRRAGAGYNSPLHF. CDR3 in DNA: TGTGCCAGCAGGCGGGCGGGAGCAGGGTATAATTCACCCCTCCACTTT. The V and J genes are TRBV5-4 and TRBJ1-6; a weak D match, TRBD1 (5 bases). The ends were cut back, 5 bases at V and 4 bases at J, with 16 bases in the middle. The CDR3 totals 16 residues. Germline CDR1 is SGHNT and CDR2 is YYREEE (reference sequence).

The chain recombines TRBV7-3 with TRBJ2-1; D is perhaps TRBD2 (6 bases). CDR3 length equals 15 residues. CDR1 and CDR2 (germline): SGHTA, FQGTGA. The V end lost 5 bases, the J end lost 4 bases, and 15 bases lay between the germline ends. As DNA, the CDR3 is TGTGCCAGCAGCGAGCTAGGAGGGAATTACAATGAGCAGTTCTTC. This translates into CASSELGGNYNEQFF. The full variable domain, rest sourced from reference TRBV7-3 and TRBJ2-1, is GAGVSQTPSNKVTEKGKYVELRCDPISGHTALYWYRQSLGQGPEFLIYFQGTGAADDSGLPNDRFFAVRPEGSVSTLKIQRTERGDSAVYLCASSELGGNYNEQFFGPGTRLTVL.

The chain carries TRBV27 and TRBJ1-1, with TRBD1 matching 10 bases. J was trimmed by 0 bases and V by 6 bases; bases with no gene match: 7. Germline V gene lookup returns CDR1 MNHEY and CDR2 SMNVEV (reference sequence). The CDR3 is made up of 16 amino acids. Here the CDR3 DNA reads TGTGCCAGCAGGGAAGACAGGGGGCACATGAACACTGAAGCTTTCTTT. Its protein product is CASREDRGHMNTEAFF.

Only a few counts were recorded for this clone. CDR3 sequence (DNA): TGTGCCAGCAAGGCCGGGACAGGGGTCTACGAGCAGTACTTC. Translation gives CASKAGTGVYEQYF. This rearrangement joins TRBV6-5 to TRBJ2-7; 10 positions match TRBD1. Germline-derived CDR1 and CDR2 are MNHEY and SVGAGI. This CDR3 contains 14 residues. V shed 7 bases, J shed 3 bases, and the junction held 6 bases outside the gene matches.

Details on this clone: The junction differs from germline at one of its ends, possibly a read error. The genes are TRBV30 and TRBJ1-1; the D gene is possibly TRBD1 (6 bases). Germline CDR1 is GTSNPN and CDR2 is SVGIG (reference sequence). The CDR3 runs 9 residues. DNA for the CDR3: TGTGCCTGTGACTCCCAGGGGCGCTTT. Protein product: CACDSQGRF.

The chain joins TRBV6-5 to TRBJ1-2; TRBD1 aligns across 7 bases. V shed 7 bases, J shed 4 bases, and the junction held 6 bases outside the gene matches. The length of the CDR3 is 13 residues. Germline CDR1 MNHEY, CDR2 SVGAGI. The CDR3 spells CASMRGQGYGYTF. DNA of the CDR3: TGTGCCAGCATGAGGGGGCAAGGCTATGGCTACACCTTC.

The chain has TRBV7-2 and TRBJ2-5; 16 bases are a match to TRBD2. This CDR3 spans 16 amino acids. V shed 0 bases, J shed 10 bases, and the junction held 5 bases outside the gene matches. CDR1 and CDR2 from the germline V gene are SGHTA and FQGNSA. The CDR3 nucleotides are TGTGCCAGCAGCTTAGCGGGGACTAGCGGGGGGGTGCGCCAGTACTTC. Amino acid sequence: CASSLAGTSGGVRQYF.

V gene TRBV9 combines with J gene TRBJ2-2; 8 nucleotides line up with TRBD2. Losses at the gene ends were 3 bases for V and 6 bases for J; bases not matched to a gene: 1. CDR1 is SGDLS and CDR2 is YYNGEE in the germline V gene. The CDR3 totals 13 residues. CDR3 nucleotide sequence: TGTGCCAGCAGCGCGGGGGGGCCCGGGGAGCTGTTTTTT. It translates to CASSAGGPGELFF. Full variable domain (remainder filled in from reference TRBV9 and TRBJ2-2): DSGVTQTPKHLITATGQRVTLRCSPRSGDLSVYWYQQSLDQGLQFLIQYYNGEERAKGNILERFSAQQFPDLHSELNLSSLELGDSALYFCASSAGGPGELFFGEGSRLTVL.